The next 3 T cell receptor beta chains were all read from a single sample in a study of spatial heterogeneity in lung cancer. From the 5' RACE reads, TCRdb called clonotypes with MiXCR, one entry per CDR3 protein. The table lists more than 45,000 distinct CDR3 sequences, less than 6% of them singletons. Time point described: sample taken at primary tumor resection. This material consisted of PBMCs, taken at surgery. The origin of the receptors is a male donor with early-stage non-small cell lung cancer.

This clonotype was counted many times. The chain uses TRBV4-3 and TRBJ1-4; no clear D gene. Per germline, CDR1 LGHNA and CDR2 YSLEER. V dropped 2 bases and J dropped 7 bases, with 14 bases sitting between them. This CDR3 spans 15 amino acids. The CDR3 loop reads CASSQNRGRGEKLFF. DNA for the CDR3: TGCGCCAGCAGCCAAAACCGGGGAAGAGGTGAAAAACTGTTTTTT.

This clonotype has at least ten counts. V gene TRBV3-1 combines with J gene TRBJ2-3; D possibly uses TRBD1 or TRBD2 (5 bases each). Germline V gene lookup returns CDR1 LGHDT and CDR2 YNNKEL (reference sequence). The CDR3 loop spans 18 amino acids. V was cut by 0 bases and J by 2 bases, with 18 bases left in between. The CDR3 reads CASSQDSWDDANTDTQYF. The CDR3 coding sequence is TGTGCCAGCAGCCAAGATTCATGGGACGACGCCAACACAGATACGCAGTATTTT.

The table lists this clonotype with many counts. The rearrangement links TRBV20-1 to TRBJ2-7, with 8 bases fitting TRBD2. The germline gives CDR1 DFQATT, CDR2 SNEGSKA (reference sequence). The V segment lost 0 bases and the J segment 3 bases; nucleotides outside the gene matches: 13. This CDR3 comprises 17 residues. The CDR3 sequence: CSARDGAQRETRYEQYF. CDR3 nucleotides: TGCAGTGCTAGAGATGGAGCCCAGCGGGAGACTCGCTACGAGCAGTACTTC.